Below are 2 T cell receptor beta chains sequenced from a single sample in a study of blood T cell repertoires in COVID-19. Some clones are missing from TCRdb's copy, which holds only in-frame ones; the method was immunoSEQ multiplex PCR. The table shows tens of thousands of clones, with roughly 83% occurring only once. The sample comprised peripheral blood. These receptors came from a woman of 80 years or more with acute or convalescent COVID-19.

V gene TRBV10-2 combines with J gene TRBJ2-5, with D perhaps TRBD1 (6 bases). The V end was cut by 3 bases, the J end by 0 bases, with 11 bases between. There are 15 residues in the CDR3. The germline V gene has CDR1 WSHSY and CDR2 SAAADI. In DNA, the CDR3 is TGCGCCAGCAGTGACCTACAGGGATACCAAGAGACCCAGTACTTC. Translating gives CASSDLQGYQETQYF.

V usage is TRBV7-6 and J usage is TRBJ2-7; D is perhaps TRBD2 (6 bases). CDR1 and CDR2 from the germline V gene are SGHVS and FNYEAQ. The CDR3 has 14 amino acids. Trimming took 5 bases from V and 0 from J, leaving 11 bases between them. CDR3 in amino acids: CASSPAGSSYEQYF. CDR3 coding DNA: TGTGCCAGCAGCCCCGCCGGGAGCTCCTACGAGCAGTACTTC. Full variable domain (missing parts from reference TRBV7-6 and TRBJ2-7): GAGVSQSPRYKVTKRGQDVALRCDPISGHVSLYWYRQALGQGPEFLTYFNYEAQQDKSGLPNDRFSAERPEGSISTLTIQRTEQRDSAMYRCASSPAGSSYEQYFGPGTRLTVT.